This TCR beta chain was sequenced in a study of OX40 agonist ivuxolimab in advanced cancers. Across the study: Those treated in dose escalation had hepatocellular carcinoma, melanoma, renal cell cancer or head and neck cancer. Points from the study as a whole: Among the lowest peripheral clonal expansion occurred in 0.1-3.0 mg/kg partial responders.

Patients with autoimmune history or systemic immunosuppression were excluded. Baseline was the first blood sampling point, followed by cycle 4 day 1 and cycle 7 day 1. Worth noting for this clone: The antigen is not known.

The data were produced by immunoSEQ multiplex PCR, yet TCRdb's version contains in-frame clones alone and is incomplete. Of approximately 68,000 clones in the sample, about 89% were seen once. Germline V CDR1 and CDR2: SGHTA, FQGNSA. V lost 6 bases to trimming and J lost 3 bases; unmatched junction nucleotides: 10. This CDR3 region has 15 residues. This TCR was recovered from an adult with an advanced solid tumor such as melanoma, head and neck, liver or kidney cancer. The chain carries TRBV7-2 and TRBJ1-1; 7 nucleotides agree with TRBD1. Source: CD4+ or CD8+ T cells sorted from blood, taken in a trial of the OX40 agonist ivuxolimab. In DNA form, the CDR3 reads TGTGCCAGCAGGCCCCCGACAGGGCTTTACACTGAAGCTTTCTTT. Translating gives CASRPPTGLYTEAFF.